These T cell receptor beta chains were read from a single sample in a study of blood T cell repertoires in COVID-19. Sequencing was performed with immunoSEQ multiplex PCR; in TCRdb, only in-frame clones are kept and a portion is missing. The sample shows some 87,000 clones, roughly 80% of them seen only once. Sample: peripheral blood. The receptor set was obtained from an elderly man with active or convalescent COVID-19. Both conserved end residues are part of each CDR3. The D gene is left open where the match is weak. Some rows have no size entry. The others give once, few or many, or a class for an expanded clone.

clone_size | j_call | d_call | v_call | cdr3_length | cdr3_aa | cdr3_nt
- | TRBJ1-2 | - | TRBV7-8 | 18 | CASSRPINRQDRGYGYTF | TGTGCCAGCAGCCGACCTATTAATCGACAGGACCGAGGCTATGGCTACACCTTC
- | TRBJ2-7 | TRBD2 | TRBV19 | 15 | CASSIGLAGTYEQYF | TGTGCCAGTAGTATCGGACTAGCGGGGACGTACGAGCAGTACTTC
- | TRBJ2-7 | TRBD2 | TRBV10-1 | 13 | CASSERGDYEQYF | TGCGCCAGCAGTGAACGGGGGGATTACGAGCAGTACTTC
- | TRBJ2-5 | - | TRBV11-1 | 13 | CASSLVGGGTQYF | TGTGCCAGCAGCTTAGTAGGGGGGGGGACCCAGTACTTC
- | TRBJ2-2 | - | TRBV6-5 | 15 | CASKEVPNYTGELFF | TGTGCCAGTAAAGAGGTCCCGAATTACACCGGGGAGCTGTTTTTT
- | TRBJ2-3 | TRBD2 | TRBV7-6 | 16 | CASSLTTSGGSEGGYF | TGTGCCAGCAGCCTTACGACTAGCGGGGGATCAGAGGGCGGGTATTTT
- | TRBJ2-5 | TRBD2 | TRBV10-2 | 15 | CASSDRTGGGETQYF | TGCGCCAGCAGTGATCGTACGGGGGGTGGGGAGACCCAGTACTTC
- | TRBJ1-5 | - | TRBV10-3 | 17 | CAISVGLVMDSNQPQHF | TGTGCCATCAGTGTTGGGCTGGTCATGGATAGCAATCAGCCCCAGCATTTT
- | TRBJ1-5 | - | TRBV2 | 15 | CASRDLRELLEPQHF | TGTGCCAGCCGGGACCTCCGGGAGTTATTGGAGCCCCAGCATTTT
- | TRBJ1-2 | - | TRBV7-2 | 15 | CASSLRGNAYYGYTF | TGTGCCAGCAGCTTAAGGGGCAACGCGTACTATGGCTACACCTTC
- | TRBJ1-6 | TRBD1 | TRBV5-1 | 14 | CASSLGGQGSPLHF | TGCGCCAGCAGCTTGGGGGGACAGGGTTCACCCCTCCACTTT
- | TRBJ1-2 | - | TRBV29-1 | 16 | CSVEVYRSALPYGYTF | TGCAGCGTTGAAGTCTACAGGTCGGCTCTTCCCTATGGCTACACCTTC
- | TRBJ2-7 | TRBD1 | TRBV23-1 | 17 | CASSQPTGGEVCYEQYF | TGCGCCAGCAGTCAACCGACAGGGGGAGAGGTCTGCTACGAGCAGTACTTC
- | TRBJ2-1 | - | TRBV3-1/TRBV3-2 | 13 | CASSGPRGGEQFF | TGTGCCAGCAGCGGACCCAGAGGGGGTGAGCAGTTCTTC
- | TRBJ1-1 | - | TRBV19 | 14 | CASSIGQGNTEAFF | TGTGCCAGTAGTATTGGGCAGGGGAACACTGAAGCTTTCTTT
once | TRBJ2-5 | TRBD1 | TRBV4-3 | 15 | CASSRGQGTWETQYF | TGCGCCAGCAGCCGAGGACAGGGGACTTGGGAGACCCAGTACTTC
- | TRBJ2-5 | - | TRBV20-1 | 11 | CSALGGETQYF | TGCAGTGCCCTCGGAGGAGAGACCCAGTACTTC
- | TRBJ2-7 | TRBD2 | TRBV27 | 18 | CASSFTSGGGQFEYEQYF | TGTGCCAGCAGTTTTACTAGCGGGGGGGGACAGTTTGAGTACGAGCAGTACTTC
- | TRBJ1-4 | TRBD1 | TRBV18 | 14 | CASSPQGENEKLFF | TGTGCCAGCTCACCTCAGGGGGAGAATGAAAAACTGTTTTTT
- | TRBJ2-1 | TRBD1 | TRBV4-1 | 16 | CASSPRRVGQYNEQFF | TGCGCCAGCAGCCCACGAAGGGTGGGACAGTACAATGAGCAGTTCTTC
- | TRBJ2-7 | - | TRBV12-3/TRBV12-4 | 12 | CASSRDSYEQYF | TGTGCCAGCAGTCGAGACAGTTACGAGCAGTACTTC
- | TRBJ2-2 | - | TRBV5-5 | 16 | CASSSIRGSGTGELFF | TGTGCCAGCAGCTCGATACGGGGGTCGGGCACCGGGGAGCTGTTTTTT
- | TRBJ2-3 | TRBD1 | TRBV18 | 16 | CASSPGTGGYTDTQYF | TGTGCCAGCTCACCCGGGACAGGGGGGTACACAGATACGCAGTATTTT
- | TRBJ1-2 | TRBD1 | TRBV5-4 | 16 | CASSLAGTGFNYGYTF | TGTGCCAGCAGCTTAGCCGGGACAGGGTTTAACTATGGCTACACCTTC
few | TRBJ2-5 | - | TRBV7-9 | 12 | CASSDGKETQYF | TGTGCCAGCAGCGATGGCAAAGAGACCCAGTACTTC
- | TRBJ1-4 | - | TRBV5-4 | 13 | CASSSGANEKLFF | TGTGCCAGCAGTTCCGGGGCTAATGAAAAACTGTTTTTT
- | TRBJ2-2 | - | TRBV19 | 15 | CASSRGGGTTGELFF | TGTGCCAGTAGTAGGGGAGGGGGAACCACCGGGGAGCTGTTTTTT
- | TRBJ2-1 | TRBD2 | TRBV2 | 14 | CASSGRLAVDEQFF | TGTGCCAGCAGTGGACGACTAGCGGTGGATGAGCAGTTCTTC
- | TRBJ1-6 | TRBD1 | TRBV11-2 | 15 | CASSSRQGNNSPLHF | TGTGCCAGCAGCTCGCGACAGGGGAATAATTCACCCCTCCACTTT
- | TRBJ1-3 | TRBD1 | TRBV19 | 15 | CASSQGTGVGNTIYF | TGTGCCAGTAGCCAAGGGACAGGGGTCGGAAACACCATATATTTT
- | TRBJ1-2 | TRBD1 | TRBV2 | 15 | CASSARGQGKDGYTF | TGTGCCAGCAGTGCCCGGGGACAGGGGAAGGATGGCTACACCTTC
- | TRBJ1-5 | - | TRBV19 | 15 | CASSIGQASNQPQHF | TGTGCCAGTAGTATTGGGCAGGCTAGCAATCAGCCCCAGCATTTT
few | TRBJ1-5 | - | TRBV28 | 12 | CASSFEVQPQHF | TGTGCCAGCAGTTTCGAGGTCCAGCCCCAGCATTTT
- | TRBJ2-5 | TRBD1 | TRBV5-4 | 13 | CASSLPGGETQYF | TGTGCCAGCAGCTTGCCAGGGGGAGAGACCCAGTACTTC
- | TRBJ1-3 | - | TRBV28 | 15 | CASSPGAVSGNTIYF | TGTGCCAGCAGTCCAGGGGCTGTCTCTGGAAACACCATATATTTT
- | TRBJ2-3 | TRBD2 | TRBV2 | 14 | CASRGGGSTDTQYF | TGTGCCAGCAGGGGCGGGGGGTCCACAGATACGCAGTATTTT
- | TRBJ1-4 | - | TRBV28 | 13 | CASSLNRAEKLFF | TGTGCCAGCAGTTTAAACAGGGCGGAAAAACTGTTTTTT
- | TRBJ1-6 | - | TRBV7-2 | 18 | CASSLARGGAKTNSPLHF | TGTGCCAGCAGCTTAGCGCGTGGGGGCGCGAAGACCAATTCACCCCTCCACTTT
- | TRBJ2-5 | - | TRBV21-1 | 18 | CASSKVVARDRVGETQYF | TGTGCCAGCAGCAAAGTGGTCGCCCGGGACAGGGTGGGAGAGACCCAGTACTTC
once | TRBJ1-2 | - | TRBV28 | 15 | CASRFYLQGNYGYTF | TGTGCCAGCAGGTTTTACCTCCAGGGGAACTATGGCTACACCTTC
- | TRBJ2-1 | TRBD2 | TRBV6-7 | 21 | CASSYSSSLAGGRVGFNEQFF | TGTGCCAGCAGTTACTCGAGTAGTCTAGCGGGGGGGCGCGTCGGTTTCAATGAGCAGTTCTTC
- | TRBJ1-2 | - | TRBV5-6 | 12 | CASSLSTGGYTF | TGTGCCAGCAGCTTGAGTACAGGCGGCTACACCTTC
once | TRBJ1-5 | - | TRBV21-1 | 19 | CASSKALSRDRLSNQPQHF | TGTGCCAGCAGCAAAGCGCTTTCCCGGGATCGGTTGAGCAATCAGCCCCAGCATTTT
- | TRBJ1-4 | TRBD1 | TRBV25-1 | 14 | CASSSRTGGEKLFF | TGTGCCAGCAGTAGTCGGACAGGGGGCGAAAAACTGTTTTTT
- | TRBJ2-2 | - | TRBV6-5 | 15 | CASSPPGGGTGELFF | TGTGCCAGCAGTCCCCCAGGAGGAGGAACCGGGGAGCTGTTTTTT
once | TRBJ2-3 | TRBD1 | TRBV28 | 13 | CASGQGETDTQYF | TGTGCCAGCGGACAGGGAGAGACAGATACGCAGTATTTT
- | TRBJ1-3 | - | TRBV6-5 | 13 | CASSTGSGNTIYF | TGTGCCAGCAGTACAGGCTCTGGAAACACCATATATTTT